The 30 T cell receptor beta chains below come from one sample, sequenced in a study of T-cell reconstitution after alpha-beta-depleted transplantation in children. Preparation of the TCRbeta library used unique molecular identifiers. TCRdb re-analysed the PCR reads in MiXCR, keeping a single row per CDR3 protein. This table holds under 150,000 distinct CDR3 sequences, roughly 10% found once. Sequences were derived from PBMCs, mostly from graft donor cells, sampled 180 days after TCRalphabeta/CD19-depleted stem cell transplant. The receptors come from a girl under three years old who had a stem cell transplant for combined immunodeficiency, so the T cells may come from the graft donor.

The V gene is TRBV20-1, the J gene TRBJ2-3, with 7 bases that match TRBD2. Germline-derived CDR1 and CDR2 are DFQATT and SNEGSKA (reference sequence). The CDR3 runs to 18 residues. DNA of the CDR3: TGCAGGGCCCAAGGTCCCGAGGGCGGGAGTGTGGGCACAGATACGCAGTATTTT. This codes for CRAQGPEGGSVGTDTQYF.

This clonotype was counted only a few times. The chain is built from TRBV6-5 and TRBJ2-1, with TRBD2 identical over 9 bases. The germline V gene has CDR1 MNHEY and CDR2 SVGAGI. Unmatched junction bases numbered 6, after V lost 0 bases and J lost 0 bases. This CDR3 contains 18 residues. The CDR3 sequence: CASSYSTSGGSSYNEQFF. The CDR3 coding sequence is TGTGCCAGCAGTTACTCTACGAGCGGGGGGAGCTCCTACAATGAGCAGTTCTTC.

V usage is TRBV29-1 and J usage is TRBJ2-5; a weak D match, TRBD2 (5 bases). V was pared by 6 bases and J by 3 bases, with 11 bases between. Germline values: CDR1 SQVTM, CDR2 ANQGSEA. The CDR3 totals 12 residues. CDR3 in amino acids: CSVVSGKETQYF. CDR3 nucleotides: TGCAGCGTCGTATCGGGGAAAGAGACCCAGTACTTC.

There are a few counts of this clonotype. The chain has TRBV3-1 and TRBJ1-4; D is unclear. CDR1 is LGHDT, CDR2 YNNKEL, per germline (reference sequence). Trimming removed 0 bases at V and 8 bases at J, with 4 bases between. The CDR3 consists of 12 residues. CDR3 in amino acids: CASSQDKEKLFF. The CDR3 region has the DNA TGTGCCAGCAGCCAAGACAAGGAAAAACTGTTTTTT.

This clonotype was picked up many times. V and J are TRBV29-1 and TRBJ2-3; tentatively, D is TRBD1 (5 bases). Germline CDR1 SQVTM, CDR2 ANQGSEA. V dropped 4 bases and J dropped 1 base, with 9 bases sitting between them. The CDR3 spans 13 residues. The CDR3 sequence: CSVGGRGTDTQYF. In DNA, the CDR3 is TGCAGCGTTGGGGGCAGGGGCACAGATACGCAGTATTTT.

J is TRBJ1-5 and V is TRBV4-3, with D possibly being TRBD1 (5 bases). V dropped 0 bases and J dropped 5 bases, with 8 bases sitting between them. This CDR3 contains 14 residues. CDR1 is LGHNA, CDR2 YSLEER, per germline. CDR3 residues: CASSQDPGDQPQHF. The CDR3 nucleotides are TGCGCCAGCAGCCAAGATCCGGGGGATCAGCCCCAGCATTTT.

This clonotype has just a few counts. The rearrangement links TRBV7-6 to TRBJ1-2; 11 bases match TRBD1. J lost 7 bases, V lost 5 bases, and 9 bases had no gene match. The CDR3 sequence is 15 residues long. The germline V gene has CDR1 SGHVS and CDR2 FNYEAQ. CDR3 coding DNA: TGTGCCAGCAGCCCCGGGACAGGGGGAAAAAGTGGCTACACCTTC. The encoded protein is CASSPGTGGKSGYTF.

A few counts support this clonotype. The CDR3 spells CASSQVQGDYGYTF. For the CDR3, the DNA is TGCGCCAGCAGCCAAGTTCAGGGGGACTATGGCTACACCTTC. V is TRBV4-3 and J is TRBJ1-2, with TRBD1 matching over 7 bases. Germline CDR1 LGHNA, CDR2 YSLEER. CDR3 size: 14 residues. Unmatched junction bases numbered 2, after V lost 1 base and J lost 3 bases.

At least ten counts were recorded for this clonotype. The chain is built from TRBV20-1 and TRBJ2-2; 7 nucleotides line up with TRBD1. V lost 6 bases, J lost 5 bases, and 3 bases stayed unmatched. Germline values: CDR1 DFQATT, CDR2 SNEGSKA (reference sequence). This CDR3 has 12 residues. This chain's CDR3 is CSAGRGTGELFF. CDR3 nucleotides: TGCAGTGCGGGCAGGGGGACCGGGGAGCTGTTTTTT.

With regard to this clonotype: At one boundary the junction diverges from the germline segment, which might be a read error. The chain employs TRBV19 and TRBJ2-3; 7 bases map to TRBD2. This CDR3 spans 16 amino acids. Germline-derived CDR1 and CDR2 are LNHDA and SQIVND (reference sequence). CDR3 bases: TGTCCCAGTAGTATAGGGAGCGGGATCAGCACAGATACGCAGTATTTT. Translating gives CPSSIGSGISTDTQYF.

This clonotype was seen a few times. This chain uses TRBV7-8 with TRBJ2-7, with D uncertain. In germline, CDR1 is SGHVS, CDR2 FQNEAQ. This CDR3 has 17 amino acids. V was clipped by 2 bases and J by 2 bases, with 19 bases between them. Here the CDR3 reads CASSLLKVGRPTYEQYF. As DNA, the CDR3 is TGTGCCAGCAGCTTATTGAAGGTGGGCAGGCCTACCTACGAGCAGTACTTC.

This clonotype was picked up a small number of times. The chain uses TRBV6-5 and TRBJ1-3, with D hard to call. The CDR3 loop spans 14 amino acids. Looked up from germline, CDR1 is MNHEY and CDR2 is SVGAGI. Trimming pared 2 bases from V and 4 bases from J, leaving 9 bases between. The CDR3 bases are TGTGCCAGCAGTTACCACCCGAGGGGAAACACCATATATTTT. Protein: CASSYHPRGNTIYF.

This chain joins TRBV9 and TRBJ2-3, with D perhaps matching TRBD1 or TRBD2 (6 bases each). Germline CDR1 is SGDLS and CDR2 is YYNGEE. V dropped 4 bases and J dropped 4 bases, with 10 bases sitting between them. The CDR3 loop spans 13 amino acids. The CDR3 loop is CASSPGAPDTQYF. In DNA form, the CDR3 reads TGTGCCAGCAGCCCGGGGGCGCCAGATACGCAGTATTTT. The full variable domain, completed using reference TRBV9 and TRBJ2-3, is DSGVTQTPKHLITATGQRVTLRCSPRSGDLSVYWYQQSLDQGLQFLIQYYNGEERAKGNILERFSAQQFPDLHSELNLSSLELGDSALYFCASSPGAPDTQYFGPGTRLTVL.

As concerns this clonotype: A junction boundary mismatches the germline segment, possibly from a read error. The chain has TRBV12-3 or TRBV12-4 and TRBJ2-2; 7 bases are a match to TRBD2. This CDR3 spans 14 amino acids. The CDR3 DNA sequence: TGTGCCAGCATCCTGGGGGGGAACGCCGGGGAGCTGTTTTTT. Its translation: CASILGGNAGELFF.

This clonotype was observed a handful of times. The rearrangement joins TRBV6-2 or TRBV6-3 to TRBJ1-1; 7 nucleotides match TRBD1. The germline V gene has CDR1 MNHEY and CDR2 SVGEGT. The J segment lost 5 bases and the V segment lost 2 bases, leaving 17 bases of the junction unmatched. The CDR3 totals 18 residues. DNA of the CDR3: TGTGCCAGCAGTTACGCCTACCTAGGCTCAGGGGGGAGAACTGAAGCTTTCTTT. This translates into CASSYAYLGSGGRTEAFF.

This clonotype showed up just a few times. The J gene is TRBJ1-1, the V gene TRBV4-3; D might be TRBD1 (6 bases). Germline V lookup: CDR1 LGHNA, CDR2 YSLEER. With 4 bases removed from V and 7 bases from J, the gap between germline ends came to 13 bases. This CDR3 comprises 13 residues. The DNA of the CDR3 is TGCGCCAGCAGCCCTTCCAGGGGCCTTGAAGCTTTCTTT. This gives the protein CASSPSRGLEAFF.

The rearrangement joins TRBV20-1 to TRBJ2-7, with TRBD2 matching over 15 bases. Unmatched junction bases numbered 15, after V lost 6 bases and J lost 3 bases. This CDR3 has 18 residues. Germline V CDR1 and CDR2: DFQATT, SNEGSKA (reference sequence). This CDR3 is CSARSGLAGGPGGYEQYF. The CDR3 DNA is TGCAGTGCCCGGTCAGGACTAGCGGGAGGGCCGGGGGGCTACGAGCAGTACTTC.

This clonotype showed up just a few times. V usage is TRBV29-1 and J usage is TRBJ2-3; TRBD2 matches at 12 bases. CDR3 length: 13 residues. Looked up from germline, CDR1 is SQVTM and CDR2 is ANQGSEA. V dropped 5 bases and J dropped 5; count of bases not matched to a gene: 2. The DNA for the CDR3 is TGCAGCGTTACTAGCGGGAGGTTAGATACGCAGTATTTT. It translates to CSVTSGRLDTQYF.

This clonotype was seen a handful of times. This chain uses TRBV5-1 with TRBJ1-1; D call uncertain. Per the germline V gene, CDR1 is SGHRS and CDR2 is YFSETQ. V was shortened by 0 bases and J by 5 bases, with 14 bases between the two germline ends. The CDR3 extends over 15 amino acids. CDR3 sequence reads: CASSLAQVLGTEAFF. The CDR3 DNA follows: TGCGCCAGCAGCTTGGCGCAGGTGCTGGGAACTGAAGCTTTCTTT.

This clonotype was counted a few times. The chain combines TRBV5-1 with TRBJ2-1, with 7 bases lining up with TRBD2. The CDR3 contains 14 residues. V shed 4 bases and J 5 bases; nucleotides not matched to a gene: 6. Per the germline V gene, CDR1 is SGHRS and CDR2 is YFSETQ. This CDR3 reads CASSPPGGNNEQFF. The CDR3 DNA reads as TGCGCCAGCAGCCCCCCCGGGGGGAACAATGAGCAGTTCTTC. The entire variable domain, with the rest obtained from reference TRBV5-1 and TRBJ2-1, is as follows: KAGVTQTPRYLIKTRGQQVTLSCSPISGHRSVSWYQQTPGQGLQFLFEYFSETQRNKGNFPGRFSGRQFSNSRSEMNVSTLELGDSALYLCASSPPGGNNEQFFGPGTRLTVL.

There are many counts of this clonotype. The chain is built from TRBV7-2 and TRBJ2-1; the D gene is possibly TRBD2 (6 bases). Trimming removed 4 bases from V and 4 bases from J, with 17 bases in between. The CDR3 has 16 amino acids. Germline V gene lookup returns CDR1 SGHTA and CDR2 FQGNSA. CDR3 region: CASSSQASGGYNEQFF. In nucleotides, the CDR3 is TGTGCCAGCAGCTCTCAGGCGTCCGGAGGGTACAATGAGCAGTTCTTC.

The CDR3 is CSVEDASAGGETQYF. In DNA, the CDR3 is TGCAGCGTTGAAGATGCGTCGGCGGGAGGGGAGACCCAGTACTTC. This sequence joins TRBV29-1 and TRBJ2-5; 9 nucleotides agree with TRBD2. This CDR3 comprises 15 residues. In germline, CDR1 is SQVTM, CDR2 ANQGSEA. Trimming took 0 bases from V and 5 from J; bases not matched to a gene: 7.

The gene calls are TRBV18 and TRBJ2-7; tentatively, D is TRBD1 or TRBD2 (5 bases each). The V gene's germline CDR1 is KGHSH and CDR2 LQKENI. CDR3 length: 13 amino acids. V lost 4 bases, J lost 7 bases, and 14 bases lay in between. CDR3 region: CASSRDSEREQYF. The CDR3 nucleotides read TGTGCCAGCTCACGAGACAGTGAGCGGGAGCAGTACTTC.

This clonotype appeared a few times. V usage is TRBV6-1 and J usage is TRBJ2-3; D ambiguous. CDR3 size: 13 residues. Germline assignment: CDR1 MNHNS and CDR2 SASEGT. Trimming shortened V by 6 bases and J by 1 base, and 8 bases separated the two germline ends. The CDR3 nucleotides read TGTGCCAGCAGGTCTCCGGGCACAGATACGCAGTATTTT. It encodes CASRSPGTDTQYF.

This clonotype was counted a few times. The chain combines TRBV7-9 with TRBJ2-7; tentative D call: TRBD1 (5 bases). The CDR3 length is 15 residues. The ends were cut back, 5 bases at V and 2 bases at J, with 16 bases in the middle. Looked up from germline, CDR1 is SEHNR and CDR2 is FQNEAQ (reference sequence). The CDR3, as DNA: TGTGCCAGCAGCATGACCCCCTTAGGGGCCTACGAGCAGTACTTC. Translating it yields CASSMTPLGAYEQYF.

This clonotype was seen repeatedly, ten times or more. V and J are TRBV18 and TRBJ2-7; TRBD1 is a possible D gene (6 bases). The CDR3 consists of 14 residues. Trimming left V 2 bases short and J 3 bases short, with 11 bases between. CDR1 and CDR2 from the germline V gene are KGHSH and LQKENI. CDR3 protein: CASSPSGESYEQYF. The CDR3, as DNA: TGTGCCAGCTCACCATCAGGGGAGAGCTACGAGCAGTACTTC.

This clonotype was observed many times. The rearrangement joins TRBV25-1 to TRBJ2-7; D perhaps matches TRBD1 (6 bases). The CDR3 is 14 amino acids. Germline V gives CDR1 MGHDK, CDR2 SYGVNS. Trimming left V 1 base short and J 4 bases short, with 11 bases between. The CDR3 sequence is CASSESSTGYEQYF. In DNA form, the CDR3 reads TGTGCCAGCAGTGAATCTTCGACAGGTTACGAGCAGTACTTC.

The chain links TRBV7-2 to TRBJ2-3; D is undetermined. Trimming stripped 3 bases from V and 6 bases from J, with 4 bases between. Germline V gene data show CDR1 as SGHTA and CDR2 as FQGNSA. CDR3 length equals 11 residues. The CDR3 sequence is CASSFRDTQYF. The CDR3 DNA is TGTGCCAGCAGCTTCAGGGATACGCAGTATTTT.

This clonotype has more than one count but fewer than ten. The chain has TRBV4-3 and TRBJ2-7; D gene uncertain. This CDR3 contains 15 residues. CDR1 LGHNA and CDR2 YSLEER come from the germline V gene. Trimming cost V 4 bases and J 0 bases, with 13 bases left between them. The CDR3 reads CASSRSVVSSYEQYF. CDR3 DNA: TGCGCCAGCAGCCGGAGTGTGGTCAGCTCCTACGAGCAGTACTTC.

V and J are TRBV12-3 or TRBV12-4 and TRBJ1-5; a possible D gene is TRBD1 (6 bases). The CDR3 has 15 amino acids. V was pared by 8 bases and J by 3 bases, with 17 bases between. The CDR3 region is CASGFQGTDNQPQHF. The CDR3 DNA follows: TGTGCCAGCGGGTTTCAGGGGACTGACAATCAGCCCCAGCATTTT.